The 27 T cell receptor beta chains listed next were all sequenced from one sample in a study of blood T cell repertoires in COVID-19. Some clones are missing from TCRdb's copy, which holds only in-frame ones; the method was immunoSEQ multiplex PCR. Among about half a million clones, 80% to 90% were seen once, and the ten largest hold roughly 3.2%. Sequencing used peripheral blood. These receptors came from a human donor in a cohort sampled during active COVID-19.

This clone has a single count. This chain uses TRBV25-1 with TRBJ1-1; weak D call: TRBD1 (6 bases). Trimming removed 1 base at V and 5 bases at J, with 11 bases between. The CDR3 is made up of 14 amino acids. Germline CDR1 and CDR2: MGHDK and SYGVNS. CDR3 DNA: TGTGCCAGCAGTGAATCAGGGGTGTTGACTGAAGCTTTCTTT. Its translation: CASSESGVLTEAFF.

J is TRBJ2-3 and V is TRBV30; D is possibly TRBD2 (6 bases). V was cut by 3 bases and J by 3 bases, with 10 bases left in between. Per the germline V gene, CDR1 is GTSNPN and CDR2 is SVGIG (reference sequence). This CDR3 is 13 amino acids long. CDR3 bases: TGTGCCTGGAGGCCCGGAGGGACAGATACGCAGTATTTT. The encoded protein is CAWRPGGTDTQYF.

The chain combines TRBV7-3 with TRBJ2-1; D is uncertain. From germline, CDR1 is SGHTA and CDR2 FQGTGA. V was trimmed by 2 bases and J by 3 bases, leaving 8 bases between them. The CDR3 has 14 residues. In DNA form, the CDR3 reads TGTGCCAGCAGCTTACGACACAGCTACAATGAGCAGTTCTTC. It specifies CASSLRHSYNEQFF.

The chain has TRBV19 and TRBJ1-1; a possible D gene is TRBD1 (6 bases). Germline V gene lookup returns CDR1 LNHDA and CDR2 SQIVND (reference sequence). CDR3 length: 13 amino acids. Trimming left V 6 bases short and J 5 bases short, with 13 bases between. The CDR3 loop is CASSAVQGTEAFF. The CDR3 coding sequence is TGTGCCAGTAGCGCCGTCCAGGGGACTGAAGCTTTCTTT.

The gene calls are TRBV10-2 and TRBJ1-1, with D perhaps matching TRBD1 (5 bases). CDR1 is WSHSY and CDR2 is SAAADI in the germline V gene. Trimming left V 4 bases short and J 5 bases short, with 11 bases between. The CDR3 has 13 amino acids. The CDR3 loop is CASSGQGGTEAFF. CDR3 coding DNA: TGCGCCAGCAGTGGGCAGGGAGGGACTGAAGCTTTCTTT.

The chain carries TRBV6-5 and TRBJ2-1; D not resolved. The V end was cut by 2 bases, the J end by 9 bases, with 14 bases between. The germline CDR1 and CDR2 sequences are MNHEY and SVGAGI. This CDR3 comprises 14 residues. CDR3 in DNA: TGTGCCAGCAGTTACGTCCTCTTCGAGGCTGAGCAGTTCTTC. Its protein product is CASSYVLFEAEQFF.

The chain uses TRBV6-5 and TRBJ2-2; tentatively, D is TRBD1 (6 bases). Germline V gives CDR1 MNHEY, CDR2 SVGAGI. Trimming cost V 6 bases and J 5 bases, with 13 bases left between them. The CDR3 totals 14 residues. The CDR3 loop is CASRPGHNTGELFF. In nucleotides, the CDR3 is TGTGCCAGCAGACCGGGACATAATACCGGGGAGCTGTTTTTT.

With respect to this clone: Other DNA sequences of this sample code for an identical CDR3. The V and J genes are TRBV24-1 and TRBJ1-2, with D tentatively TRBD1 (5 bases). V shed 0 bases and J shed 4 bases, with 8 bases lying between them. The CDR3 length is 14 residues. Germline CDR1 reads KGHDR; CDR2 reads SFDVKD. CDR3 sequence (DNA): TGTGCCACCAGTGATTTGAGACAGAGCTATGGCTACACCTTC. Translation gives CATSDLRQSYGYTF.

This sequence joins TRBV2 and TRBJ1-4; TRBD1 might be the D (6 bases). This CDR3 comprises 15 residues. Per germline, CDR1 SNHLY and CDR2 FYNNEI. V gave up 7 bases and J gave up 1 base, with 13 bases separating them. The CDR3 protein is CASKPGAGTNEKLFF. CDR3 DNA sequence: TGTGCCAGCAAACCAGGGGCCGGAACTAATGAAAAACTGTTTTTT.

The rearrangement joins TRBV9 to TRBJ2-2, with D possibly TRBD2 on 6 matching bases. Trimming left V 0 bases short and J 2 bases short, with 11 bases between. The CDR3 has 16 amino acids. Germline V gene data show CDR1 as SGDLS and CDR2 as YYNGEE. DNA of the CDR3: TGTGCCAGCAGCGTAGGGAGGGGCCGAAACACCGGGGAGCTGTTTTTT. Translation gives CASSVGRGRNTGELFF.

The V gene is TRBV28, the J gene TRBJ2-1; unclear D gene. CDR1 and CDR2 (germline): MDHEN, SYDVKM. CDR3 length: 13 residues. V dropped 1 base and J dropped 7 bases, with 8 bases sitting between them. The DNA for the CDR3 is TGTGCCAGCAGTTTATCTGCGCGAAATGAGCAGTTCTTC. Translating gives CASSLSARNEQFF.

This clone was seen once. The chain uses TRBV19 and TRBJ1-3; 7 positions agree with TRBD1. CDR3 length equals 15 residues. The germline gives CDR1 LNHDA, CDR2 SQIVND (reference sequence). The junction had 5 bases not matched to a gene; V was cut back by 6 bases and J by 0 bases. The CDR3, as DNA: TGTGCCAGTAGCCCTACAGGGGACTCTGGAAACACCATATATTTT. Its protein product is CASSPTGDSGNTIYF. Variable domain in full (rest from reference TRBV19 and TRBJ1-3): DGGITQSPKYLFRKEGQNVTLSCEQNLNHDAMYWYRQDPGQGLRLIYYSQIVNDFQKGDIAEGYSVSREKKESFPLTVTSAQKNPTAFYLCASSPTGDSGNTIYFGEGSWLTVV.

This sequence joins TRBV2 and TRBJ1-6, with 8 bases identical to TRBD1. Unmatched junction bases numbered 8, after V lost 6 bases and J lost 7 bases. The germline V gene encodes CDR1 SNHLY and CDR2 FYNNEI. This CDR3 spans 15 amino acids. For the CDR3, the DNA is TGTGCCAGCAGAACCGGGGACAGGAGGAATTCACCCCTCCACTTT. It codes for CASRTGDRRNSPLHF.

The chain links TRBV7-9 to TRBJ1-2; 10 bases fit TRBD1. V was clipped by 5 bases and J by 7 bases; unmatched bases: 7. The CDR3 length is 14 residues. Germline V gene lookup returns CDR1 SEHNR and CDR2 FQNEAQ (reference sequence). For the CDR3, the DNA is TGTGCCAGCAGCCTTCCGGGACAGGGGTTTGGCTACACCTTC. Protein product: CASSLPGQGFGYTF.

The V and J genes are TRBV19 and TRBJ2-1; perhaps TRBD1 as D (5 bases). The germline V gene encodes CDR1 LNHDA and CDR2 SQIVND (reference sequence). The V gene lost 3 bases and the J gene lost 3 bases, with 24 bases spanning the gap. This CDR3 has 19 amino acids. The CDR3 spells CASSMRMGRPDPSYNEQFF. The CDR3 region has the DNA TGTGCCAGTAGTATGAGGATGGGGCGGCCCGATCCCAGCTACAATGAGCAGTTCTTC.

This clone was seen a single time. This sequence joins TRBV2 and TRBJ2-7, with a possible D match to TRBD1 (6 bases). From germline, CDR1 is SNHLY and CDR2 FYNNEI. This CDR3 has 14 amino acids. Trimming took 8 bases from V and 3 from J, leaving 17 bases between them. The DNA for the CDR3 is TGTGCCAGCCAACCCTCCCAGGGGATCTACGAGCAGTACTTC. Its protein product is CASQPSQGIYEQYF.

V usage is TRBV27 and J usage is TRBJ2-2; D is possibly TRBD2 (6 bases). Trimming left V 3 bases short and J 7 bases short, with 15 bases between. The CDR3 contains 15 residues. CDR1 MNHEY and CDR2 SMNVEV come from the germline V gene (reference sequence). CDR3 coding DNA: TGTGCCAGCAGTTTCAACTGGAGGGCCGACGGGGAGCTGTTTTTT. Translating it yields CASSFNWRADGELFF.

This clone was seen more than once but under ten times. The chain is built from TRBV6-5 and TRBJ2-7; 7 nucleotides match TRBD1. The CDR3 spans 15 residues. CDR1 and CDR2 (germline): MNHEY, SVGAGI. V dropped 6 bases and J dropped 3; count of bases not matched to a gene: 11. DNA for the CDR3: TGTGCCAGCAGAACCGACCGGGACAGAAACTACGAGCAGTACTTC. Its protein is CASRTDRDRNYEQYF.

This clone was observed a few times. The V gene is TRBV6-4, the J gene TRBJ2-1; 9 bases agree with TRBD2. CDR1 and CDR2 (germline): MRHNA, SNTAGT. The CDR3 totals 11 residues. Germline trimming cut 6 bases from V and 10 bases from J; bases unmatched to any gene: 1. The CDR3 nucleotides read TGTGCCAGCAGCGCGGGAGGGGAGCAGTTCTTC. Protein: CASSAGGEQFF.

This clone was observed a handful of times. The J gene is TRBJ2-1, the V gene TRBV5-5, with D possibly TRBD1 on 6 matching bases. The CDR3 has 13 amino acids. V lost 3 bases and J lost 8, with 12 bases in between. Germline CDR1 is SGHKS and CDR2 is YYEKEE (reference sequence). The CDR3, as DNA: TGTGCCAGCAGCTACGAGGGGGACGATGAGCAGTTCTTC. It encodes CASSYEGDDEQFF.

About this clone itself: This may stem from a read error, because a much larger clone lies one nucleotide away. The V call is TRBV7-2, the J call TRBJ1-5; a possible D gene is TRBD1 (5 bases). The V gene lost 5 bases and the J gene lost 4 bases, with 9 bases spanning the gap. There are 13 residues in the CDR3. Per the germline V gene, CDR1 is SGHTA and CDR2 is FQGNSA. CDR3 sequence (DNA): TGTGCCAGCAGCCCCCGACAGAATCAGCCCCAGCATTTT. Encoded protein: CASSPRQNQPQHF. Using reference TRBV7-2 and TRBJ1-5 for the parts outside the CDR3, the full variable domain is GAGVSQSPSNKVTEKGKDVELRCDPISGHTALYWYRQSLGQGLEFLIYFQGNSAPDKSGLPSDRFSAERTGGSVSTLTIQRTQQEDSAVYLCASSPRQNQPQHFGDGTRLSIL.

This sequence joins TRBV27 and TRBJ1-2, with TRBD1 matching over 7 bases. The V segment lost 4 bases and the J segment 4 bases; nucleotides outside the gene matches: 9. CDR3 size: 15 residues. CDR1 and CDR2 (germline): MNHEY, SMNVEV (reference sequence). The CDR3 reads CASSSTGQLVYGYTF. The CDR3 nucleotides read TGTGCCAGCAGTTCAACGGGACAGCTAGTCTATGGCTACACCTTC.

The CDR3: CASSLAWQGDSYNEQFF. CDR3 nucleotides: TGTGCCAGCAGCTTAGCGTGGCAGGGGGACTCCTACAATGAGCAGTTCTTC. The chain has TRBV7-6 and TRBJ2-1, with TRBD1 identical over 7 bases. The V gene end was trimmed by 0 bases and the J gene end by 0 bases; junction bases not matched to a gene: 5. Germline V gene sequence: CDR1 SGHVS, CDR2 FNYEAQ. This CDR3 comprises 17 residues.

This sequence joins TRBV13 and TRBJ1-1; D remains unclear. The CDR3 has 15 amino acids. The germline gives CDR1 PRHDT, CDR2 FYEKMQ (reference sequence). V shed 5 bases and J shed 1 base, with 14 bases lying between them. The CDR3, as DNA: TGTGCCAGCAGCCCGGGGTCGGGAAGGAACACTGAAGCTTTCTTT. This codes for CASSPGSGRNTEAFF.

This clone has a handful of counts. This chain joins TRBV7-2 and TRBJ2-6; 7 bases match TRBD2. The CDR3 is 16 residues long. Trimming at V came to 5 bases and at J to 2 bases, leaving 6 bases not matched to a gene. Germline V gene lookup returns CDR1 SGHTA and CDR2 FQGNSA. The CDR3 DNA follows: TGTGCCAGCAGCCTGGGAGGGGACCCTGGGGCCAACGTCCTGACTTTC. Protein: CASSLGGDPGANVLTF.

The table lists this clone with a few counts. The CDR3 sequence: CASSSIDTRDEQFF. CDR3 sequence (DNA): TGCGCCAGCAGCTCGATTGATACCCGGGATGAGCAGTTCTTC. This chain links TRBV5-1 with TRBJ2-1; D unresolved. The CDR3 totals 14 residues. Looked up from germline, CDR1 is SGHRS and CDR2 is YFSETQ. Trimming took 3 bases from V and 8 from J, leaving 15 bases between them.

CDR3 loop: CASSLESTSLSLGTYEQYF. CDR3 sequence (DNA): TGTGCCAGCAGCTTAGAGTCGACTAGCCTATCACTTGGGACCTACGAGCAGTACTTC. The chain links TRBV7-2 to TRBJ2-7; 7 bases line up with TRBD2. Unmatched junction bases numbered 17, after V lost 1 base and J lost 2 bases. The germline V gene encodes CDR1 SGHTA and CDR2 FQGNSA. The CDR3 loop spans 19 amino acids.